This is a list of T cell receptor beta chains from one sample in a study of blood T cell repertoires in COVID-19. Measured with immunoSEQ multiplex PCR; TCRdb has only the in-frame clones, and not every one. The sample shows 150,000 or so clones, 92% of them seen only once. Source material: peripheral blood. These receptors originate from a young man with COVID-19, enrolled during active disease. The CDR3 runs from the conserved cysteine through the conserved F or W. The D gene is left open where the match is weak. Only some rows state a clone size, as once, few, many or a class for expanded clones.

j_call: TRBJ2-1
v_call: TRBV7-3
clone_size: NA
d_call: NA
cdr3_nt: TGTGCCAGCAGCCCCGGGGTGAGCGGGTGGTCCTACAATGAGCAGTTCTTC
cdr3_aa: CASSPGVSGWSYNEQFF

j_call: TRBJ2-3
v_call: TRBV24-1
clone_size: NA
d_call: TRBD2
cdr3_nt: TGTGCCACCTCGGCGGGGGTCTCTGGCACAGATACGCAGTATTTT
cdr3_aa: CATSAGVSGTDTQYF

j_call: TRBJ1-1
v_call: TRBV9
clone_size: NA
d_call: TRBD1
cdr3_nt: TGTGCCAGCAGCGGAGGGACAGGGGGGAACACTGAAGCTTTCTTT
cdr3_aa: CASSGGTGGNTEAFF

j_call: TRBJ1-1
v_call: TRBV6-4
clone_size: once
d_call: TRBD1
cdr3_nt: TGTGCCAGCAGTGACTCCGGGACAGTCCCTGGTGAAGCTTTCTTT
cdr3_aa: CASSDSGTVPGEAFF

j_call: TRBJ2-1
v_call: TRBV6-4
clone_size: NA
d_call: TRBD1
cdr3_nt: TGTGCCAGCAGTGACTCGGGACAGGACTACAATGAGCAGTTCTTC
cdr3_aa: CASSDSGQDYNEQFF

j_call: TRBJ2-7
v_call: TRBV18
clone_size: few
d_call: TRBD1
cdr3_nt: TGTGCCAGCTCCATGGACAGGGGCTACGAGCAGTACTTC
cdr3_aa: CASSMDRGYEQYF

j_call: TRBJ2-3
v_call: TRBV4-1
clone_size: NA
d_call: NA
cdr3_nt: TGCGCCAGCAGCCGAACCAGGGGAGATACGCAGTATTTT
cdr3_aa: CASSRTRGDTQYF

j_call: TRBJ1-1
v_call: TRBV18
clone_size: NA
d_call: TRBD1
cdr3_nt: TGTGCCAGCTCACCAAGACAGGGGGCCATGAACACTGAAGCTTTCTTT
cdr3_aa: CASSPRQGAMNTEAFF

j_call: TRBJ2-1
v_call: TRBV6-5
clone_size: NA
d_call: NA
cdr3_nt: TGTGCCAGCAGGGGTCTGGGCAGCTTTTCAAATGAGCAGTTCTTC
cdr3_aa: CASRGLGSFSNEQFF

j_call: TRBJ1-1
v_call: TRBV9
clone_size: NA
d_call: TRBD1
cdr3_nt: TGTGCCAGCAGCCCCCGACCGGGACAGGGTGAAGCTTTCTTT
cdr3_aa: CASSPRPGQGEAFF

j_call: TRBJ2-7
v_call: TRBV7-2
clone_size: NA
d_call: TRBD1
cdr3_nt: TGTGCCAGCAGCTTGGGACAGGGTCTTGGCTACGAGCAGTACTTC
cdr3_aa: CASSLGQGLGYEQYF

j_call: TRBJ1-1
v_call: TRBV19
clone_size: NA
d_call: NA
cdr3_nt: TGTGCCAGTAGTATCACTAGTGAAGCTTTCTTT
cdr3_aa: CASSITSEAFF

j_call: TRBJ1-5
v_call: TRBV27
clone_size: NA
d_call: NA
cdr3_nt: TGTGCCAGCACCCCGCAGGGTGAGTGGAGCAATCAGCCCCAGCATTTT
cdr3_aa: CASTPQGEWSNQPQHF

j_call: TRBJ2-1
v_call: TRBV9
clone_size: once
d_call: NA
cdr3_nt: TGTGCCAGCAGCCCCCCCGGTGCTAGCTCCTACAATGAGCAGTTCTTC
cdr3_aa: CASSPPGASSYNEQFF

j_call: TRBJ1-6
v_call: TRBV21-1
clone_size: NA
d_call: NA
cdr3_nt: TGTGCCAGCATACAGCATCGAGACACCAACTCACCCCTCCACTTT
cdr3_aa: CASIQHRDTNSPLHF

j_call: TRBJ2-3
v_call: TRBV7-2
clone_size: NA
d_call: TRBD2
cdr3_nt: TGTGCCAGCAGAGTAGGGACTAGCGGGAGAGGAGATACGCAGTATTTT
cdr3_aa: CASRVGTSGRGDTQYF

j_call: TRBJ2-3
v_call: TRBV7-3
clone_size: NA
d_call: NA
cdr3_nt: TGTGCCAGCAGCTCCCTCCCACAAGATACGCAGTATTTT
cdr3_aa: CASSSLPQDTQYF

j_call: TRBJ2-7
v_call: TRBV5-6
clone_size: NA
d_call: TRBD1
cdr3_nt: TGTGCCAGCAGCTTGGAGCACAGGGGAGACTACGAGCAGTACTTC
cdr3_aa: CASSLEHRGDYEQYF

j_call: TRBJ1-6
v_call: TRBV28
clone_size: NA
d_call: NA
cdr3_nt: TGTGCCAGCATCTCATACCAGGGCCTAAATTCACCCCTCCACTTT
cdr3_aa: CASISYQGLNSPLHF

j_call: TRBJ2-2
v_call: TRBV5-4
clone_size: NA
d_call: NA
cdr3_nt: TGTGCCAGCAGCACCATAGAGGGTATCGACACCGGGGAGCTGTTTTTT
cdr3_aa: CASSTIEGIDTGELFF

j_call: TRBJ1-3
v_call: TRBV5-4
clone_size: NA
d_call: NA
cdr3_nt: TGTGCCAGCAGGGACACTGGGGGAAACACCATATATTTT
cdr3_aa: CASRDTGGNTIYF

j_call: TRBJ1-1
v_call: TRBV2
clone_size: NA
d_call: TRBD1
cdr3_nt: TGTGCCGGGCAGGGGGGAGTCGGAACTGAAGCTTTCTTT
cdr3_aa: CAGQGGVGTEAFF

j_call: TRBJ2-7
v_call: TRBV30
clone_size: NA
d_call: TRBD1
cdr3_nt: TGTGCCTGGAGTGTTGGGACAGGTTCCACCTACGAGCAGTACTTC
cdr3_aa: CAWSVGTGSTYEQYF

j_call: TRBJ2-5
v_call: TRBV4-3
clone_size: NA
d_call: TRBD2
cdr3_nt: TGCGCCAGCAGCCAAGATAGGCAGCGGGGGGCTCAAGAGACCCAGTACTTC
cdr3_aa: CASSQDRQRGAQETQYF

j_call: TRBJ1-2
v_call: TRBV7-8
clone_size: NA
d_call: NA
cdr3_nt: TGTGCCAGCAGCTTATGGGGGGTCTATGGCTACACCTTC
cdr3_aa: CASSLWGVYGYTF

j_call: TRBJ2-3
v_call: TRBV11-2
clone_size: once
d_call: NA
cdr3_nt: TGTGCCAGCAGCTTAGCGGGAGGGACAGCAGATACGCAGTATTTT
cdr3_aa: CASSLAGGTADTQYF

j_call: TRBJ1-6
v_call: TRBV7-2
clone_size: NA
d_call: NA
cdr3_nt: TGTGCCAGCAGCTTATGGCCTGCTGGGAGGGGAAGTTATAATTCACCCCTCCACTTT
cdr3_aa: CASSLWPAGRGSYNSPLHF

j_call: TRBJ1-3
v_call: TRBV5-1
clone_size: NA
d_call: NA
cdr3_nt: TGCGCCAGCAGCTTCGTTCCCGCGGGGTTAATATATTTT
cdr3_aa: CASSFVPAGLIYF

j_call: TRBJ1-6
v_call: TRBV19
clone_size: NA
d_call: TRBD1
cdr3_nt: TGTGCCAGTAGTTCGGGACAGCGAACGCTCCACTTT
cdr3_aa: CASSSGQRTLHF

j_call: TRBJ2-3
v_call: TRBV6-2/TRBV6-3
clone_size: NA
d_call: TRBD1
cdr3_nt: TGTGCCAGCAGTTACTTCGGGACAGCGCCCCATACGCAGTATTTT
cdr3_aa: CASSYFGTAPHTQYF

j_call: TRBJ2-1
v_call: TRBV5-1
clone_size: NA
d_call: TRBD2
cdr3_nt: TGCGCCAGCAGCTCTAGCGGGGGGACCAATGAGCAGTTCTTC
cdr3_aa: CASSSSGGTNEQFF

j_call: TRBJ1-2
v_call: TRBV7-2
clone_size: NA
d_call: NA
cdr3_nt: TGTGCCAGCAGCTTAGGCAGGAGGGCTGGCTACACCTTC
cdr3_aa: CASSLGRRAGYTF

j_call: TRBJ2-1
v_call: TRBV9
clone_size: NA
d_call: NA
cdr3_nt: TGTGCCAGCAGCGTAGACAGCGGAACCTACAATGAGCAGTTCTTC
cdr3_aa: CASSVDSGTYNEQFF

j_call: TRBJ1-4
v_call: TRBV24-1
clone_size: NA
d_call: TRBD1
cdr3_nt: TGTGCCACCAGTGATCAGACAGGGAGGAGACTGTTTTTT
cdr3_aa: CATSDQTGRRLFF

j_call: TRBJ2-7
v_call: TRBV21-1
clone_size: NA
d_call: NA
cdr3_nt: TGTGCCAGCAGCCAGTCCGGGACAGGGTGTCGGGAGCAGTACTTC
cdr3_aa: CASSQSGTGCREQYF

j_call: TRBJ2-5
v_call: TRBV16
clone_size: NA
d_call: TRBD1
cdr3_nt: TGTGCCAGCAGCCCAACCGGGACAGGGGATCAAGAGACCCAGTACTTC
cdr3_aa: CASSPTGTGDQETQYF

j_call: TRBJ2-5
v_call: TRBV4-3
clone_size: once
d_call: NA
cdr3_nt: TGCGCCAGCAGCTCGGCGGGAGAGACCCAGTACTTC
cdr3_aa: CASSSAGETQYF

j_call: TRBJ2-7
v_call: TRBV4-3
clone_size: NA
d_call: TRBD2
cdr3_nt: TGCGCCAGCAGCCAAGAACGGGGGGCCTACGAGCAGTACTTC
cdr3_aa: CASSQERGAYEQYF

j_call: TRBJ2-1
v_call: TRBV4-1
clone_size: NA
d_call: TRBD2
cdr3_nt: TGCGCCAGCAGCCAAGATCCCAAACTAGCGGGAGCCTACAATGAGCAGTTCTTC
cdr3_aa: CASSQDPKLAGAYNEQFF

j_call: TRBJ1-5
v_call: TRBV27
clone_size: NA
d_call: NA
cdr3_nt: TGTGCCAGCAGTCCGACGGGTCGGCAGCCCCAGCATTTT
cdr3_aa: CASSPTGRQPQHF

j_call: TRBJ1-2
v_call: TRBV5-4
clone_size: NA
d_call: NA
cdr3_nt: TGTGCCAGCAGCTTGGAAACATATGGCTACACCTTC
cdr3_aa: CASSLETYGYTF

j_call: TRBJ2-2
v_call: TRBV7-2
clone_size: NA
d_call: NA
cdr3_nt: TGTGCCAGCAGCTTAGTAGGGAGTACGACCGGGGAGCTGTTTTTT
cdr3_aa: CASSLVGSTTGELFF

j_call: TRBJ2-2
v_call: TRBV4-1
clone_size: NA
d_call: NA
cdr3_nt: TGCGCCAGCAGCCAAGTTCTAGGTAGCATCTTCACCGGGGAGCTGTTTTTT
cdr3_aa: CASSQVLGSIFTGELFF

j_call: TRBJ2-1
v_call: TRBV7-9
clone_size: once
d_call: TRBD1
cdr3_nt: TGTGCCAGCAGCTTAGTAGGGGGCACGCGTCACAATGAGCAGTTCTTC
cdr3_aa: CASSLVGGTRHNEQFF

j_call: TRBJ2-3
v_call: TRBV25-1
clone_size: once
d_call: TRBD1
cdr3_nt: TGTGCCAGCAGTGAATTTTCAGGACAGGGGGCGCGAAGTACGCAGTATTTT
cdr3_aa: CASSEFSGQGARSTQYF

j_call: TRBJ2-1
v_call: TRBV5-4
clone_size: NA
d_call: NA
cdr3_nt: TGTGCCAGCAGCGGACCAGGGGTATTCTATGAGCAGTTCTTC
cdr3_aa: CASSGPGVFYEQFF

j_call: TRBJ2-1
v_call: TRBV4-3
clone_size: NA
d_call: TRBD1
cdr3_nt: TGCGCCAGCAGCCACCGAGGGACCGGGACAGGGTCTAGGGAGCAGTTCTTC
cdr3_aa: CASSHRGTGTGSREQFF

j_call: TRBJ1-2
v_call: TRBV24-1
clone_size: NA
d_call: TRBD1
cdr3_nt: TGTGCCACCAGTGAGAGCGAGTACCGGGGACAGGGATATGGCTACACCTTC
cdr3_aa: CATSESEYRGQGYGYTF

j_call: TRBJ2-3
v_call: TRBV7-9
clone_size: once
d_call: NA
cdr3_nt: TGTGCCAGCAGCTTGGGAGGTCGCACAGATACGCAGTATTTT
cdr3_aa: CASSLGGRTDTQYF

j_call: TRBJ1-3
v_call: TRBV18
clone_size: NA
d_call: TRBD1
cdr3_nt: TGTGCCAGCTCACCAGGTACAGGGGCGAACTCTGGAAACACCATATATTTT
cdr3_aa: CASSPGTGANSGNTIYF

j_call: TRBJ1-3
v_call: TRBV5-6
clone_size: NA
d_call: NA
cdr3_nt: TGTGCCAGCAGCTTGAGAGCTAGCTCTGGAAACACCATATATTTT
cdr3_aa: CASSLRASSGNTIYF

j_call: TRBJ2-3
v_call: TRBV7-2
clone_size: NA
d_call: NA
cdr3_nt: TGTGCCAGCAGCTTCTTACGGGATACGCAGTATTTT
cdr3_aa: CASSFLRDTQYF

j_call: TRBJ1-2
v_call: TRBV4-3
clone_size: NA
d_call: TRBD1
cdr3_nt: TGCGCCAGCAGCCACCTCGGGACAGCCGGCGCCTACACCTTC
cdr3_aa: CASSHLGTAGAYTF

j_call: TRBJ1-5
v_call: TRBV6-2/TRBV6-3
clone_size: NA
d_call: TRBD1
cdr3_nt: TGTGCCAGCAGTAAGACAGGGGGCCCCCGGGAGATCAAGCCCCAGCATTTT
cdr3_aa: CASSKTGGPREIKPQHF